The present entry profiles one T cell receptor beta chain with its context. Its antigen is not known. This CDR3 is also generated by other DNA sequences in the sample. PCR involved 60 Vbeta and 13 Jbeta primers. Data came from immunoSEQ multiplex PCR; TCRdb stores just in-frame clones and leaves some out. The profile shows 150,000 to 200,000 clones, approximately 80% of them singletons. All the people who gave samples were healthy bone marrow donors. The data stem from a study of cytomegalovirus exposure and HLA in healthy donors. About the research overall: As released early, the data held around 80 million unique TCRs from HLA-typed donors. Whole-study findings and limits: With later analysis, a missense DCLRE1C variant became linked to TCR beta V- and J-gene trimming. Rare TCR sequences dominated, though some public TCRs recurred in many donors.

CDR3 length equals 15 residues. V was clipped by 5 bases and J by 4 bases, with 15 bases between them. Germline V CDR1 and CDR2: LNHDA, SQIVND (reference sequence). Sequencing was done on a sample of PBMCs. This receptor was obtained from a girl aged 2 to 10 in good health and CMV-seropositive. The gene calls are TRBV19 and TRBJ1-5, with D perhaps matching TRBD1 (6 bases). CDR3 sequence: CASSFRQGPNQPQHF. In DNA form, the CDR3 reads TGTGCCAGTAGTTTCCGGCAGGGGCCGAATCAGCCCCAGCATTTT.